The rows below give T cell receptor beta chains drawn from one sample of a study of shared clonotypes between healthy human individuals. The repertoire was sequenced with immunoSEQ multiplex PCR; TCRdb's copy has only in-frame clones and lacks some. The sample includes under 600,000 clones, roughly 85% of them seen just once. The specimen was PBMCs. The receptors here all came from a woman aged 40-49 years in good health. Some clones in this sample may be carry-over from other donors' samples. Both conserved end residues are part of each CDR3.

v_call	j_call	cdr3_aa
TRBV9	TRBJ1-4	CASSPDRGFNEKLFF
TRBV5-3	TRBJ1-2	CARSLERGYYGYTF
TRBV5-1	TRBJ2-1	CASSLGLAGLNEQFF
TRBV10-3	TRBJ2-1	CAISSDGLANEQFF
TRBV2	TRBJ2-7	CASSREGVLTYEQYF
TRBV5-4	TRBJ2-1	CASTGTPSSYNEQFF
TRBV29-1	TRBJ1-4	CSARDTTNEKLFF
TRBV18	TRBJ2-7	CASSPTSGAYEQYF
TRBV2	TRBJ1-1	CASRHWDRASTEAFF
TRBV10-3	TRBJ2-2	CAISEGGSVAGELFF
TRBV5-1	TRBJ1-3	CASSQGTLGTADSGNTIYF
TRBV19	TRBJ2-7	CASSGDTYEQYF
TRBV4-2	TRBJ1-6	CASSQPGEREGNSPLHF